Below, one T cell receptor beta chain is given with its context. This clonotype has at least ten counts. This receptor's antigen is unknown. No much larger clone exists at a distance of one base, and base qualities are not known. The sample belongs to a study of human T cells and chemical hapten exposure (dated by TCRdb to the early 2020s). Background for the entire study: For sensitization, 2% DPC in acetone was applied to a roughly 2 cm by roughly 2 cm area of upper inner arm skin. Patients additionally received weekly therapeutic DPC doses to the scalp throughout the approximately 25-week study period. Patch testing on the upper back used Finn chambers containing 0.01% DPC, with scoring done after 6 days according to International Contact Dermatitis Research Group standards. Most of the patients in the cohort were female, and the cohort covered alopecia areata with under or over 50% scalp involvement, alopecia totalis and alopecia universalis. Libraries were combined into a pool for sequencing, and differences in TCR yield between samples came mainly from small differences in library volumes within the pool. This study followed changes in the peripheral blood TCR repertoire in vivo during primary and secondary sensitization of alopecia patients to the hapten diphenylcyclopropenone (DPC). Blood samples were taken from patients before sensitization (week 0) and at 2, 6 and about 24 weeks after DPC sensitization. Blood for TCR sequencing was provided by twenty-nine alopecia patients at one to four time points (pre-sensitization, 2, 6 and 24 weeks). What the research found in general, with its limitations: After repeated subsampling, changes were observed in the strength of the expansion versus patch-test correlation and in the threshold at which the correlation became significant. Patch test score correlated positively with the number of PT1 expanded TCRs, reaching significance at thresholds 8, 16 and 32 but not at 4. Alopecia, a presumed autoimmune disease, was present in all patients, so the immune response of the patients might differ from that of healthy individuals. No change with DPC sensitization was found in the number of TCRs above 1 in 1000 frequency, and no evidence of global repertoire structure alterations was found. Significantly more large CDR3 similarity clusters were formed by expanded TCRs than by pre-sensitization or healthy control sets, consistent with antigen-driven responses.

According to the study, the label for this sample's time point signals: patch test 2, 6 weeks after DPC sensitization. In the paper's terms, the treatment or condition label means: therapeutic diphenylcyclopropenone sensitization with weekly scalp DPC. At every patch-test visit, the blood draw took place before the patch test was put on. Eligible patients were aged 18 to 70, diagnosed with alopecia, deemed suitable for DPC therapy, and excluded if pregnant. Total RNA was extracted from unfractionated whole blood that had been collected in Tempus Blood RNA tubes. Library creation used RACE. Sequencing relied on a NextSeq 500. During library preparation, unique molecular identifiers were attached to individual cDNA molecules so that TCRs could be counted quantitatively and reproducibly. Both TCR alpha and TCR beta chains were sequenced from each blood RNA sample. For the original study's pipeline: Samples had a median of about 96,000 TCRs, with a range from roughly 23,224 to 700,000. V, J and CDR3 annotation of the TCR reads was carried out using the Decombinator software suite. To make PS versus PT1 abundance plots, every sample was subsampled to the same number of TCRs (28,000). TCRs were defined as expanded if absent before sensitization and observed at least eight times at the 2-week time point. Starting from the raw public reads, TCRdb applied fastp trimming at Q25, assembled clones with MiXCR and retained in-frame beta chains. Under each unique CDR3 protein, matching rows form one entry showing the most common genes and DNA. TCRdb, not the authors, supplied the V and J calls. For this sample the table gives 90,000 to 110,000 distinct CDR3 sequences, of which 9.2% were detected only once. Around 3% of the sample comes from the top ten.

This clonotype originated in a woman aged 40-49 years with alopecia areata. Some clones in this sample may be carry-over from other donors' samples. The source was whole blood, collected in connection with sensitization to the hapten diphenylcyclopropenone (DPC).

The nucleotide sequence reads TGTGCCAGCAGGAAACGGGGCTCCTATAATTCACCCCTCCACTTT. It encodes CASRKRGSYNSPLHF. The receptor chain draws on TRBV3-1 and TRBJ1-6; no D gene call is confident. Via the germline V gene (reference sequence), CDR1 is LGHDT and CDR2 YNNKEL. Including the terminal cysteine and phenylalanine, the CDR3 comprises 15 residues. Just the 45-base CDR3 DNA is kept, in frame starting at base 1. V and J lose 6 bases and 0 bases, and a span of 9 bases separates them.